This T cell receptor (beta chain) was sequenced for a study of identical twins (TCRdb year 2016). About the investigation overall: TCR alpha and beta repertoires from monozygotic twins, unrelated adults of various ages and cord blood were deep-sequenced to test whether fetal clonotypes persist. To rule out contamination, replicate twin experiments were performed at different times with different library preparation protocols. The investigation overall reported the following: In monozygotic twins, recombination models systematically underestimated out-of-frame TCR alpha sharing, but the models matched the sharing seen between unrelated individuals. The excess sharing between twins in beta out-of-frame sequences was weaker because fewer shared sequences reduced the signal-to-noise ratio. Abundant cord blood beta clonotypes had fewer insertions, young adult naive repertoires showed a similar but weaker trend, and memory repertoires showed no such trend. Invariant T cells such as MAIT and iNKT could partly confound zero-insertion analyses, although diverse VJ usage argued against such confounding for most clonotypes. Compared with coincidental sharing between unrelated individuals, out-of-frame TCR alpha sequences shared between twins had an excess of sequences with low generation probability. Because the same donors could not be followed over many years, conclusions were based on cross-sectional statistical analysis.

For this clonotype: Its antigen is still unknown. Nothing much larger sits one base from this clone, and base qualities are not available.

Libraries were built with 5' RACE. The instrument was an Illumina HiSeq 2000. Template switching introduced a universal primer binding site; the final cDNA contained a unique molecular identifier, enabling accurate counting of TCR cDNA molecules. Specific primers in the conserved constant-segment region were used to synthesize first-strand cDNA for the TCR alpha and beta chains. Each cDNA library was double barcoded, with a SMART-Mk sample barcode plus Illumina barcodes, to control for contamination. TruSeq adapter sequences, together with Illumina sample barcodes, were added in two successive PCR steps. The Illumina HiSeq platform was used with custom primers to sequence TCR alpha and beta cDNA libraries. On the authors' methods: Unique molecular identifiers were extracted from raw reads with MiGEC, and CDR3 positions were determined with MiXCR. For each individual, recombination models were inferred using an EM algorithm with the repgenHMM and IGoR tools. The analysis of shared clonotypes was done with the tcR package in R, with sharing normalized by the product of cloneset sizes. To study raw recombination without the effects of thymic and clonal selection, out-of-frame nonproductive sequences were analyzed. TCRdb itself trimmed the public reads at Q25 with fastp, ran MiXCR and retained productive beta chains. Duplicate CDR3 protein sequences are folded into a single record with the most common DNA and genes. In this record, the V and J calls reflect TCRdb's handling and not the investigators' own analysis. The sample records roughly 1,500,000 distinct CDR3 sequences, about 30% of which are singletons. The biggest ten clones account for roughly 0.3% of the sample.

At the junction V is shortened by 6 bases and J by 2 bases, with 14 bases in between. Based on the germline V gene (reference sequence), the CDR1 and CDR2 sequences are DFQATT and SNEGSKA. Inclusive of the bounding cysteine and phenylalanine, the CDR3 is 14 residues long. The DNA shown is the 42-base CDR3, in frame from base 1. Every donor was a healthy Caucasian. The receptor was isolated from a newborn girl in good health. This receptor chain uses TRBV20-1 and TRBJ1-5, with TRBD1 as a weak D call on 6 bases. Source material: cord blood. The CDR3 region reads CSASGVGGNQPQHF. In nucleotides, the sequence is TGCAGTGCCTCAGGGGTGGGGGGCAATCAGCCCCAGCATTTT.